Included here is one T cell receptor (beta chain) sequence, with context. The entry originates in a study of response to subunit inactivated influenza vaccine. The CDR3 spans 15 residues. Trimming shortened V by 0 bases and J by 2 bases, and 11 bases separated the two germline ends. Germline V gives CDR1 LNHNV, CDR2 YYDKDF (reference sequence). TCRdb ran MiXCR on the RT-PCR reads and lists one entry per CDR3 protein. The table lists 610,000 or so distinct CDR3 sequences, 11% to 15% of them singletons. This receptor was obtained from a man aged 45-65 years who received an inactivated influenza vaccine. The source material was PBMCs from blood, sampled about 11 days after vaccination. The chain recombines TRBV15 with TRBJ2-7; TRBD1 is a possible D gene (5 bases). Written as DNA, the CDR3 is TGTGCCACCAGCAGAGAGCCTGTAGGGGCCTACGAGCAGTACTTC. Amino acids: CATSREPVGAYEQYF.